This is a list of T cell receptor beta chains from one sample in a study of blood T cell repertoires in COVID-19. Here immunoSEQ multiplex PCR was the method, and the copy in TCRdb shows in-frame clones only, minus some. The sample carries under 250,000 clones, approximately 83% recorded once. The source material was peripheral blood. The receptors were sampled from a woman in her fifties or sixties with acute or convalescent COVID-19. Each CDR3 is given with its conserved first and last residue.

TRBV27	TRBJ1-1	CASSPQGLSTEAFF
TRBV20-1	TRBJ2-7	CSASLRVRENEQYF
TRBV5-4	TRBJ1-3	CASSFQGMTGNTIYF
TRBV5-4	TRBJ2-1	CASSPPGLKENEQFF
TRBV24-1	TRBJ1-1	CARRPDRVRTEAFF
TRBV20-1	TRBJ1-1	CSAREIQGTFF
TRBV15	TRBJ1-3	CATSKGGHSGNTIYF
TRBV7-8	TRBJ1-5	CASSLWTGNQPQHF
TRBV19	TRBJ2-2	CASSVGTATGELFF
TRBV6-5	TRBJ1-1	CASSYADFRNTEAFF
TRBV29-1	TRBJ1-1	CSVRQIRSGTEAFF
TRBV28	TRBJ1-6	CASSLPSFREGNSPLHF
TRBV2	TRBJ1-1	CASSVGQNTEAFF
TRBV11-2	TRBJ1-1	CASSFSNTEAFF
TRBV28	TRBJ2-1	CASSSKLAGFYNEQFF
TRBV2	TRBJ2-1	CASSRPRDSHEQFF
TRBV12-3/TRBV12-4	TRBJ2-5	CASKRAGIETQYF
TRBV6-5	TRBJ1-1	CASSSVSTEAFF
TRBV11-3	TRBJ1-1	CASSLGGGEAFF
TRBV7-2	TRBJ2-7	CASSPQGLAGSYEQYF
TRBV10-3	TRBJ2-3	CAISETSRPLVDRPKVDTQYF
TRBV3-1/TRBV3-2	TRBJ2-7	CASSQAAPGGEQYF
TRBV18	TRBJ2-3	CASSQGPPLAGLTDTQYF
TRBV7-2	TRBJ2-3	CASSLVSSGGGKDTQYF
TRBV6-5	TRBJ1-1	CASARQGFTEAFF
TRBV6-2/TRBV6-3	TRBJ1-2	CASSRQGYYGYTF